These 18 T cell receptor beta chains were all obtained from the same sample, sequenced in a study of T-cell reconstitution after alpha-beta-depleted transplantation in children. Preparation of the TCRbeta library involved a method that used unique molecular identifiers. TCRdb independently ran MiXCR on the PCR reads; one entry per CDR3 protein. The sample contains fewer than 1 million distinct CDR3 sequences, 15% to 20% of which appear only once. The sequences come from PBMCs, mostly from graft donor cells, collected 360 days after TCRalphabeta/CD19-depleted stem cell transplant. The receptors were gathered from a male patient under 18 who had a stem cell transplant for acute lymphoblastic leukemia, so the T cells may come from the graft donor.

In this sample, this clonotype turned up many times. The chain joins TRBV5-1 to TRBJ2-7; 10 nucleotides match TRBD2. V shed 0 bases, J shed 7 bases, and the junction held 7 bases outside the gene matches. Germline CDR1 reads SGHRS; CDR2 reads YFSETQ. The CDR3 contains 15 residues. CDR3 amino acids: CASSLASGGWGEQYF. The CDR3 DNA sequence: TGCGCCAGCAGCTTGGCTAGCGGGGGCTGGGGGGAGCAGTACTTC.

This clonotype was seen more than once but under ten times. This chain connects TRBV20-1 to TRBJ1-2; D unclear. CDR1 is DFQATT, CDR2 SNEGSKA, per germline (reference sequence). V dropped 0 bases and J dropped 3 bases, with 11 bases sitting between them. The CDR3 length is 14 residues. CDR3 in DNA: TGCAGTGCTAGAGATCCGGGGAACTACTATGGCTACACCTTC. It is translated as CSARDPGNYYGYTF.

This clonotype was recorded many times. This chain connects TRBV5-1 to TRBJ2-1; 8 bases fit TRBD1. The CDR3 has 13 amino acids. The germline V gene has CDR1 SGHRS and CDR2 YFSETQ. J lost 6 bases, V lost 4 bases, and 3 bases had no gene match. The CDR3 nucleotides are TGCGCCAGCAGCGTGGACAGGGTCAATGAGCAGTTCTTC. Translating it yields CASSVDRVNEQFF.

The chain is built from TRBV5-1 and TRBJ2-3; 9 positions agree with TRBD2. Trimming took 4 bases from V and 3 from J; bases not matched to a gene: 21. The length of the CDR3 is 20 residues. CDR1 and CDR2 (germline): SGHRS, YFSETQ. The CDR3 is CASSVRMAGGPKKLTDTQYF. The CDR3 DNA reads as TGCGCCAGCAGCGTCCGGATGGCGGGAGGGCCGAAAAAGCTAACAGATACGCAGTATTTT.

A few counts support this clonotype. This chain links TRBV5-1 with TRBJ1-3; D might be TRBD1 (5 bases). The CDR3 runs to 14 residues. Per germline, CDR1 SGHRS and CDR2 YFSETQ. The germline V and J ends were trimmed by 5 bases and 0 bases, with 9 bases remaining between them. CDR3 protein: CASREGSSGNTIYF. Written as DNA, the CDR3 is TGCGCCAGCAGGGAGGGGAGCTCTGGAAACACCATATATTTT. The full variable domain, rest sourced from reference TRBV5-1 and TRBJ1-3, is KAGVTQTPRYLIKTRGQQVTLSCSPISGHRSVSWYQQTPGQGLQFLFEYFSETQRNKGNFPGRFSGRQFSNSRSEMNVSTLELGDSALYLCASREGSSGNTIYFGEGSWLTVV.

This clonotype was picked up a small number of times. The chain carries TRBV5-1 and TRBJ1-1, with D possibly being TRBD1 (6 bases). V was pared by 2 bases and J by 5 bases, with 13 bases between. Germline values: CDR1 SGHRS, CDR2 YFSETQ. This CDR3 is 14 amino acids long. CDR3 residues: CASSFKQGRTEAFF. The CDR3 nucleotides are TGCGCCAGCAGCTTCAAACAGGGTCGGACTGAAGCTTTCTTT.

This clonotype appeared a few times. The chain is built from TRBV7-8 and TRBJ2-5; unclear D gene. Trimming removed 3 bases from V and 1 base from J, with 9 bases in between. The V gene's germline CDR1 is SGHVS and CDR2 FQNEAQ. The CDR3 loop spans 14 amino acids. The CDR3 nucleotides read TGTGCCAGCAGCTTGGCCTTTCTCCAAGAGACCCAGTACTTC. Its translation is CASSLAFLQETQYF.

J is TRBJ2-7 and V is TRBV3-1; D is perhaps TRBD1 (6 bases). Germline-derived CDR1 and CDR2 are LGHDT and YNNKEL (reference sequence). Trimming cost V 5 bases and J 5 bases, with 7 bases left between them. This CDR3 has 11 residues. CDR3 loop: CASSNRDEQYF. The CDR3 DNA follows: TGTGCCAGCAGCAACAGGGACGAGCAGTACTTC.

This clonotype was counted ten times or more. The gene calls are TRBV7-2 and TRBJ1-1, with D perhaps TRBD1 (5 bases). This CDR3 is 13 amino acids long. Trimming cost V 6 bases and J 1 base, with 9 bases left between them. From germline, CDR1 is SGHTA and CDR2 FQGNSA. Here the CDR3 reads CASRRDRNTEAFF. Here the CDR3 DNA reads TGTGCCAGCAGACGGGACCGGAACACTGAAGCTTTCTTT.

The J gene is TRBJ2-7, the V gene TRBV29-1; perhaps TRBD2 as D (6 bases). The CDR3 is 13 amino acids. Trimming stripped 5 bases from V and 3 bases from J, with 14 bases between. CDR1 and CDR2 from the germline V gene are SQVTM and ANQGSEA. CDR3 region: CSVLPGGIYEQYF. In nucleotides, the CDR3 is TGCAGCGTTCTTCCAGGAGGGATCTACGAGCAGTACTTC.

The CDR3 DNA reads as TGTGCCAGCAGTTACGACAGGGGAGAAGCTTTCTTT. Its translation is CASSYDRGEAFF. The V call is TRBV2, the J call TRBJ1-1, with TRBD1 matching over 8 bases. CDR3 length: 12 amino acids. Trimming removed 5 bases from V and 8 bases from J; junction bases left unmatched: 4. Germline values: CDR1 SNHLY, CDR2 FYNNEI.

This clonotype was observed a handful of times. The chain combines TRBV9 with TRBJ2-1, with D possibly TRBD2 on 6 matching bases. The CDR3 spans 17 residues. Germline CDR1 reads SGDLS; CDR2 reads YYNGEE. Trimming pared 1 base from V and 4 bases from J, leaving 18 bases between. The CDR3 spells CASSVRAGTELYNEQFF. The CDR3 bases are TGTGCCAGCAGCGTACGGGCCGGGACTGAACTTTACAATGAGCAGTTCTTC.

Only a few counts were recorded for this clonotype. The DNA for the CDR3 is TGTGCCAGCAGTTACTCCTCGGGACTACTACGCACCGGGGAGCTGTTTTTT. It specifies CASSYSSGLLRTGELFF. V and J are TRBV6-5 and TRBJ2-2, with 7 bases aligning to TRBD2. Germline V gives CDR1 MNHEY, CDR2 SVGAGI. J lost 4 bases, V lost 0 bases, and 8 bases had no gene match. CDR3 length: 17 amino acids.

There are many counts of this clonotype. The chain links TRBV12-3 or TRBV12-4 to TRBJ2-3; a possible D gene is TRBD2 (5 bases). The CDR3 sequence is 14 residues long. V was cut by 2 bases and J by 4 bases, with 10 bases left in between. CDR3 region: CASSLRDRADTQYF. The CDR3 bases are TGTGCCAGCAGTTTACGGGATAGGGCAGATACGCAGTATTTT.

The J gene is TRBJ1-1, the V gene TRBV7-6; no firm D call. Germline V gene lookup returns CDR1 SGHVS and CDR2 FNYEAQ. Trimming cost V 2 bases and J 0 bases, with 10 bases left between them. The CDR3 has 15 residues. CDR3 nucleotide sequence: TGTGCCAGCAGCTTAAACGTCCACATGAACACTGAAGCTTTCTTT. Residues: CASSLNVHMNTEAFF. The whole variable domain, remainder taken from reference TRBV7-6 and TRBJ1-1, is GAGVSQSPRYKVTKRGQDVALRCDPISGHVSLYWYRQALGQGPEFLTYFNYEAQQDKSGLPNDRFSAERPEGSISTLTIQRTEQRDSAMYRCASSLNVHMNTEAFFGQGTRLTVV.

This clonotype showed up just a few times. This chain joins TRBV5-5 and TRBJ2-3, with a tentative D call TRBD1 (5 bases). This CDR3 spans 15 amino acids. Trimming removed 0 bases from V and 0 bases from J, with 8 bases in between. Germline V gene data show CDR1 as SGHKS and CDR2 as YYEKEE (reference sequence). CDR3 nucleotides: TGTGCCAGCAGCTTGGGGACACTTAGCACAGATACGCAGTATTTT. This encodes CASSLGTLSTDTQYF.

This clonotype was observed many times. The rearrangement uses TRBV9 and TRBJ2-5, with 7 bases identical to TRBD1. CDR1 and CDR2 from the germline V gene are SGDLS and YYNGEE. CDR3 length: 16 amino acids. V dropped 3 bases and J dropped 4; count of bases not matched to a gene: 12. CDR3 sequence: CASSAKALDRVETQYF. In DNA form, the CDR3 reads TGTGCCAGCAGCGCCAAGGCGTTAGACAGGGTAGAGACCCAGTACTTC.

This clonotype was counted a few times. V and J are TRBV11-2 and TRBJ2-3; D is possibly TRBD2 (6 bases). V was clipped by 10 bases and J by 2 bases, with 19 bases between them. CDR3 length: 15 amino acids. Germline lookup yields CDR1 SGHAT and CDR2 FQNNGV. The CDR3 is CAIQTVGGLTDTQYF. The DNA of the CDR3 is TGTGCCATCCAAACCGTCGGGGGACTCACAGATACGCAGTATTTT.